The source of this T cell receptor (beta chain) is a study of T cells in Graves' hyperthyroidism and ophthalmopathy. Study details: At the time of initial diagnosis and before any treatment, peripheral blood was collected. Study outcomes and limitations: Expanded thyroid clonotypes (above 0.001) were mostly also found in blood. The model foresaw ophthalmopathy a median around 6 months prior to onset.

Amplification targeted TCR beta CDR3 regions from RNA transcripts. RT-PCR in the first round (using the HTBI primer set) targeted the TCR CDR3. MiXCR, applied by TCRdb to the multiplex PCR reads, yields one record per CDR3 protein. Seen here are some 560,000 distinct CDR3 sequences, more than 15% observed once, and the top ten hold 6.5% to 8%. The germline V gene encodes CDR1 SGHTA and CDR2 FQGNSA. This CDR3 spans 13 amino acids. Trimming pared 5 bases from V and 3 bases from J, leaving 10 bases between. This clonotype was detected many times. Its antigen is not identified. Clinical symptoms, serum thyroxine and TRAb, thyroid ultrasound and orbital computed tomography together formed the diagnostic basis.

The J gene is TRBJ2-5, the V gene TRBV7-2, with D perhaps matching TRBD1 (5 bases). This receptor was taken from a woman in her twenties or thirties with Graves' hyperthyroidism. Material for sequencing was blood. The CDR3 region has the DNA TGTGCCAGCAGCATAGGCAGGGAAGAGACCCAGTACTTC. Protein product: CASSIGREETQYF.